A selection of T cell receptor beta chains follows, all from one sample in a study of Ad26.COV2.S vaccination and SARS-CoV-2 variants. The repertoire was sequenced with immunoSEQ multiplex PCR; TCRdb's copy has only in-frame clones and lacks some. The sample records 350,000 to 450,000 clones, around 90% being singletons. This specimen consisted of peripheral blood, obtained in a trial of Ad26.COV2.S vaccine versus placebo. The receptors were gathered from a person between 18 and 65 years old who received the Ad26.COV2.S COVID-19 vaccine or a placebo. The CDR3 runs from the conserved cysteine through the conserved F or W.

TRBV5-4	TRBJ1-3	CASSRGGAGNTIYF
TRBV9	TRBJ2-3	CASSPAVAGGPDTQYF
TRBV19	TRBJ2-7	CASSIVFQSEPYEQYF
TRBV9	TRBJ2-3	CASSVGVPSTDTQYF
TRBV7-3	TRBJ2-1	CASSSGQGSYNEQFF
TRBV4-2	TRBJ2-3	CASSQDRDTQYF
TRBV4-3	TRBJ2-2	CASKRTDTGELFF
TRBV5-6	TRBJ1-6	CASSLSRADSPLHF
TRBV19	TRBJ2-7	CASRQGPTYEQYF
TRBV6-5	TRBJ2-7	CASSYDRVYEQYF
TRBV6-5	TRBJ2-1	CASSYGGAGGPSEQFF
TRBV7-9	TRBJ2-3	CASSLWRVVGTDTQYF
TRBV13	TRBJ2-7	CASSLAHKLSYEQYF
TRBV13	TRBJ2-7	CASSLAASGGAHEQYF
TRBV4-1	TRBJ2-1	CASSQVIRDTSNEQFF
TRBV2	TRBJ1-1	CAGRQGPNTEAFF
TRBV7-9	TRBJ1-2	CASNSRSGSSYGYTF
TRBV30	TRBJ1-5	CAWNRGDGSNQPQHF
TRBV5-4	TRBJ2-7	CASSLDYRVREQYF
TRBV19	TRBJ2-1	CASSMGGLYNEQFF
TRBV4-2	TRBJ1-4	CASSQEGTFREKLFF
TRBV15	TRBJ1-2	CATRQTGTGYGYTF
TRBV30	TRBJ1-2	CAWRAGTGDGYTF
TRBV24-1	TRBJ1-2	CATSASENYGYTF
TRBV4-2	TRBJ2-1	CASSSPMGAAYNEQFF
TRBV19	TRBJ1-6	CASSNRDRLVKTNSPLHF
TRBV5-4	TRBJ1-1	CASSSPWTGLTTEAFF
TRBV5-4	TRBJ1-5	CASSFQGNNQPQHF
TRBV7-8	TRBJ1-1	CASSSSQGAKAFF
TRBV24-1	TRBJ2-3	CATSATGGTDTQYF
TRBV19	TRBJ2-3	CASSISDTQYF
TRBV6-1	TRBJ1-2	CASSERSYGYTF
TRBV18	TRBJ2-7	CASSSVGLYEQYF
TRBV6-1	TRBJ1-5	CASSEALFSSNQPQHF
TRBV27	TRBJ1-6	CASSLYRGPTNSPLHF
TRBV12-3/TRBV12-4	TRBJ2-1	CASSRRNEQFF
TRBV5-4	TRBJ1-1	CASSSGVGRNTEAFF
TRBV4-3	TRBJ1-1	CASSQVSNTEAFF
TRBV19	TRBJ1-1	CASSFSGTEAFF
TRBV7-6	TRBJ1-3	CASSPHVDRGSGNTIYF
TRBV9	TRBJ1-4	CASSATGTGGEKLFF